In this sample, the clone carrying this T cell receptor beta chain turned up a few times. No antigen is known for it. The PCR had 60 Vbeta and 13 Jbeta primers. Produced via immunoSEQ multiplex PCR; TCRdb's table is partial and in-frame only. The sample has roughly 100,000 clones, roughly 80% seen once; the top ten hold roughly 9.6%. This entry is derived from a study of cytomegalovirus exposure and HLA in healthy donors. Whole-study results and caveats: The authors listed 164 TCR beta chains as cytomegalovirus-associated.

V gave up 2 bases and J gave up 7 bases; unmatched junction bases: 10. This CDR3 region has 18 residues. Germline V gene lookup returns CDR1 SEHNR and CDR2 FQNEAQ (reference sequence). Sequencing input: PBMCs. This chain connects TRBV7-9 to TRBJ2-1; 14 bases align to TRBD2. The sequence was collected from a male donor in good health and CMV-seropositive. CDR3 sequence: CASSLSGLAGGFWNEQFF. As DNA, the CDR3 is TGTGCCAGCAGCTTATCCGGACTAGCGGGAGGATTTTGGAATGAGCAGTTCTTC.